A selection of T cell receptor beta chains follows, all from one sample in a study of siplizumab effects on memory and regulatory T cells. Clones were read by immunoSEQ multiplex PCR, and TCRdb kept only the in-frame ones, dropping some. The sample records roughly 50,000 clones, roughly nine tenths being singletons. The specimen sequenced was naive CD8+ T cells sorted from blood. These receptor sequences come from a human donor in good health. The CDR3 runs from the conserved cysteine through the conserved F or W. Each record gives: D gene, J gene, V gene, clone size, CDR3 DNA, CDR3 protein. The D gene is left open where the match is weak. Clone size is shown for a subset of rows, as once, few, many or a class of expanded clone.

d_gene: TRBD2; j_gene: TRBJ2-2; v_gene: TRBV19; abundance: .; CDR3nt: TGTGCCAGTAGTATTTTAGCGGGAGTTGTCGGGGAGCTGTTTTTT; CDR3aa: CASSILAGVVGELFF
d_gene: TRBD1; j_gene: TRBJ2-1; v_gene: TRBV5-6; abundance: .; CDR3nt: TGTGCCAGCAGCTTATCAGGGGGCAATGAGCAGTTCTTC; CDR3aa: CASSLSGGNEQFF
d_gene: .; j_gene: TRBJ1-1; v_gene: TRBV29-1; abundance: once; CDR3nt: TGCAGCGCCGCAGCGGACGGTTTGAACACTGAAGCTTTCTTT; CDR3aa: CSAAADGLNTEAFF
d_gene: TRBD2; j_gene: TRBJ2-3; v_gene: TRBV2; abundance: .; CDR3nt: TGTGCCAGCAGCGACTCGCCAGCGGGGAGCACAGATACGCAGTATTTT; CDR3aa: CASSDSPAGSTDTQYF
d_gene: .; j_gene: TRBJ2-7; v_gene: TRBV4-2; abundance: .; CDR3nt: TGTGCCAGCAGCCAAGATGAGTGGAGACAGTACTTC; CDR3aa: CASSQDEWRQYF
d_gene: TRBD1; j_gene: TRBJ2-3; v_gene: TRBV27; abundance: .; CDR3nt: TGTGCCAGCAGTTCTGCCCCAGGGGGAATAGGCACAGATACGCAGTATTTT; CDR3aa: CASSSAPGGIGTDTQYF
d_gene: TRBD2; j_gene: TRBJ2-1; v_gene: TRBV7-3; abundance: .; CDR3nt: TGTGCCAGCAGCCTTTTAACGCGGGAGAAGAATGAGCAGTTCTTC; CDR3aa: CASSLLTREKNEQFF
d_gene: TRBD1; j_gene: TRBJ2-7; v_gene: TRBV7-6; abundance: .; CDR3nt: TGTGCCAGCAGTACGGGACAGTTCACCTACGAGCAGTACTTC; CDR3aa: CASSTGQFTYEQYF
d_gene: .; j_gene: TRBJ2-1; v_gene: TRBV29-1; abundance: .; CDR3nt: TGCAGCGTTGAGGAAGCGGGCACATCCTACAATGAGCAGTTCTTC; CDR3aa: CSVEEAGTSYNEQFF
d_gene: TRBD1; j_gene: TRBJ2-7; v_gene: TRBV4-1; abundance: .; CDR3nt: TGCGCCAGCAGCCTCCTGGGACAGGGGAAATACGAGCAGTACTTC; CDR3aa: CASSLLGQGKYEQYF
d_gene: TRBD1; j_gene: TRBJ2-6; v_gene: TRBV5-6; abundance: .; CDR3nt: TGTGCCAGCAGCCCGGGACAGATCCCTTATCTCTCTGGGGCCAACGTCCTGACTTTC; CDR3aa: CASSPGQIPYLSGANVLTF
d_gene: TRBD1; j_gene: TRBJ2-3; v_gene: TRBV5-6; abundance: .; CDR3nt: TGTGCCAGCAGCTTGGTCAGGGGGCAGGATACGCAGTATTTT; CDR3aa: CASSLVRGQDTQYF
d_gene: .; j_gene: TRBJ2-1; v_gene: TRBV6-1; abundance: .; CDR3nt: TGTGCCAGCAGTGAACCGGCCCAGCCCTTGGAGCAGTTCTTC; CDR3aa: CASSEPAQPLEQFF
d_gene: .; j_gene: TRBJ1-2; v_gene: TRBV19; abundance: .; CDR3nt: TGTGCCAGTAGTTTCGGGGTTCCCTATGGCTACACCTTC; CDR3aa: CASSFGVPYGYTF
d_gene: .; j_gene: TRBJ1-1; v_gene: TRBV11-2; abundance: .; CDR3nt: TGTGCCAGCAGCTCGGGGCCGGGACATCTGAACACTGAAGCTTTCTTT; CDR3aa: CASSSGPGHLNTEAFF
d_gene: TRBD1; j_gene: TRBJ2-7; v_gene: TRBV6-1; abundance: .; CDR3nt: TGTGCCAGCAGTGAAGCCCCAGGGGGCTCCTACGAGCAGTACTTC; CDR3aa: CASSEAPGGSYEQYF
d_gene: TRBD2; j_gene: TRBJ2-1; v_gene: TRBV19; abundance: .; CDR3nt: TGTGCCAGTAGTATTTCCGAGGGACTAGCCGAGCAGTTCTTC; CDR3aa: CASSISEGLAEQFF
d_gene: .; j_gene: TRBJ2-1; v_gene: TRBV11-2; abundance: .; CDR3nt: TGTGCCAGCAGCTTGCACACGAGCTCCTACAATGAGCAGTTCTTC; CDR3aa: CASSLHTSSYNEQFF
d_gene: .; j_gene: TRBJ2-5; v_gene: TRBV29-1; abundance: .; CDR3nt: TGCAGCGGTGATGGAGAGACCCAGTACTTC; CDR3aa: CSGDGETQYF
d_gene: .; j_gene: TRBJ2-7; v_gene: TRBV6-1; abundance: .; CDR3nt: TGTGCCAGCAGTGAATCGGTTCTCTCTTACTCCTACGAGCAGTACTTC; CDR3aa: CASSESVLSYSYEQYF
d_gene: .; j_gene: TRBJ2-6; v_gene: TRBV19; abundance: .; CDR3nt: TGTGCCAGTAGTATAGGGACGAGGGCTGGGGCCAACGTCCTGACTTTC; CDR3aa: CASSIGTRAGANVLTF
d_gene: .; j_gene: TRBJ2-4; v_gene: TRBV5-6; abundance: .; CDR3nt: TGTGCCAGCAGCTCGATCGGGGAAAACATTCAGTACTTC; CDR3aa: CASSSIGENIQYF
d_gene: .; j_gene: TRBJ2-1; v_gene: TRBV9; abundance: .; CDR3nt: TGTGCCAGCAGCGTAGATGTCCCTAATGAGCAGTTCTTC; CDR3aa: CASSVDVPNEQFF
d_gene: .; j_gene: TRBJ2-2; v_gene: TRBV16; abundance: .; CDR3nt: TGTGCCAGCAGCCAAATTTCAGCTTACACCGGGGAGCTGTTTTTT; CDR3aa: CASSQISAYTGELFF
d_gene: .; j_gene: TRBJ1-2; v_gene: TRBV9; abundance: .; CDR3nt: TGTGCCAGCAGCGGCGGGGACGGGAACTATGGCTACACCTTC; CDR3aa: CASSGGDGNYGYTF
d_gene: .; j_gene: TRBJ1-2; v_gene: TRBV9; abundance: once; CDR3nt: TGTGCCAGCAGCGTAGTGACAGGCTATGGCTACACCTTC; CDR3aa: CASSVVTGYGYTF
d_gene: .; j_gene: TRBJ2-1; v_gene: TRBV19; abundance: .; CDR3nt: TGTGCCAGTAGTATAGGGACGGCTTACAATGAGCAGTTCTTC; CDR3aa: CASSIGTAYNEQFF
d_gene: .; j_gene: TRBJ2-2; v_gene: TRBV27; abundance: once; CDR3nt: TGTGCCAGCAGTTTGGGTACCGGGGAGCTGTTTTTT; CDR3aa: CASSLGTGELFF
d_gene: .; j_gene: TRBJ2-1; v_gene: TRBV18; abundance: .; CDR3nt: TGTGCCAGCTCCCTCATTCCCGGGACATCACCTTTGGCGGATGAGCAGTTCTTC; CDR3aa: CASSLIPGTSPLADEQFF
d_gene: .; j_gene: TRBJ2-5; v_gene: TRBV2; abundance: .; CDR3nt: TGTGCCAGCAGTGAAGGCGTGGGGTTGGCTGAGACCCAGTACTTC; CDR3aa: CASSEGVGLAETQYF
d_gene: .; j_gene: TRBJ1-2; v_gene: TRBV27; abundance: .; CDR3nt: TGTGCCAGCAGGGCAAGACAGGCAAACCTCTATGGCTACACCTTC; CDR3aa: CASRARQANLYGYTF
d_gene: .; j_gene: TRBJ2-1; v_gene: TRBV27; abundance: .; CDR3nt: TGTGCCAGCAGCCCCGGACCAGGCAATGAGCAGTTCTTC; CDR3aa: CASSPGPGNEQFF
d_gene: TRBD1; j_gene: TRBJ2-7; v_gene: TRBV5-1; abundance: .; CDR3nt: TGCGCCAGCAGCTCGGACAGGGGCCTCGAGCAGTACTTC; CDR3aa: CASSSDRGLEQYF
d_gene: .; j_gene: TRBJ1-1; v_gene: TRBV5-8; abundance: .; CDR3nt: TGTGCCAGCAGCTACCCTGAAGCTTTCTTT; CDR3aa: CASSYPEAFF
d_gene: .; j_gene: TRBJ2-1; v_gene: TRBV15; abundance: few; CDR3nt: TGTGCCACCGGGCAGCTTGTTATCCCTGAGCAGTTCTTC; CDR3aa: CATGQLVIPEQFF